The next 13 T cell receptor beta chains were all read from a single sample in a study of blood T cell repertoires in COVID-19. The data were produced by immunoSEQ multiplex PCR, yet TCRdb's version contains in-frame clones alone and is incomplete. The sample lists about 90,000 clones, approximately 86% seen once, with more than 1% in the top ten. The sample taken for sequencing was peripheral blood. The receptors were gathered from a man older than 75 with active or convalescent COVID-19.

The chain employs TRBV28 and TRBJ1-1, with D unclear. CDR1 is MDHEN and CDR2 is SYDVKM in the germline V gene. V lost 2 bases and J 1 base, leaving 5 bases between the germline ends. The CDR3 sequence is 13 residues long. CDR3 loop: CASSLTRNTEAFF. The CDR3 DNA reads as TGTGCCAGCAGTTTAACGAGGAACACTGAAGCTTTCTTT.

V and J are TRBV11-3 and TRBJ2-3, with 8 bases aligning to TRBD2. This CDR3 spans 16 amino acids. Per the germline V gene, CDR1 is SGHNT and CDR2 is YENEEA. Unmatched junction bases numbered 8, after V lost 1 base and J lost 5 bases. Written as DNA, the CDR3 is TGTGCCAGCAGCTTAGGGGGACCCGCGGGAGGAGATACGCAGTATTTT. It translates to CASSLGGPAGGDTQYF.

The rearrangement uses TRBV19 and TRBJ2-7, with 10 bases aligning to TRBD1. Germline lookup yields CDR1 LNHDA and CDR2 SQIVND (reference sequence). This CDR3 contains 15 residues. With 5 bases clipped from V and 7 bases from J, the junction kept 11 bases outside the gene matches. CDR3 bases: TGTGCCAGTAGTGGGCTGGACAGGGGGTTGGGGGAGCAGTACTTC. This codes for CASSGLDRGLGEQYF.

The CDR3 is CASRIGTPYNEQFF. CDR3 bases: TGCGCCAGCAGGATCGGGACTCCATACAATGAGCAGTTCTTC. The chain combines TRBV5-1 with TRBJ2-1, with D possibly matching TRBD2 (6 bases). Trimming pared 5 bases from V and 4 bases from J, leaving 13 bases between. The CDR3 consists of 14 residues. The germline V gene has CDR1 SGHRS and CDR2 YFSETQ.

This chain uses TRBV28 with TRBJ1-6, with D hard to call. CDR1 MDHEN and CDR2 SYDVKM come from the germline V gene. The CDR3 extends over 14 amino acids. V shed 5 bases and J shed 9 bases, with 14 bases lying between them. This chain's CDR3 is CASSDSGRGSPLHF. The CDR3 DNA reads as TGTGCCAGCAGTGACTCTGGCCGGGGTTCACCCCTCCACTTT.

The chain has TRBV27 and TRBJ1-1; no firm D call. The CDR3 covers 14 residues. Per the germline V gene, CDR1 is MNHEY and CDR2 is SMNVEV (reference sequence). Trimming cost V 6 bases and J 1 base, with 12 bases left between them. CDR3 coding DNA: TGTGCCAGCAGCCAGAAGATCCAGAACACTGAAGCTTTCTTT. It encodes CASSQKIQNTEAFF.

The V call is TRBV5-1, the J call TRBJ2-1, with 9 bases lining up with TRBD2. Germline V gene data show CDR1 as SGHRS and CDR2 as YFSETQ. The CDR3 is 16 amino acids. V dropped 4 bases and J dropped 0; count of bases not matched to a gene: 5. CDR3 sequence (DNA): TGCGCCAGCAGCCCCTCTAGCGGGATCTCCTACAATGAGCAGTTCTTC. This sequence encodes CASSPSSGISYNEQFF. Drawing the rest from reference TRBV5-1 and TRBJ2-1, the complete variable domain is KAGVTQTPRYLIKTRGQQVTLSCSPISGHRSVSWYQQTPGQGLQFLFEYFSETQRNKGNFPGRFSGRQFSNSRSEMNVSTLELGDSALYLCASSPSSGISYNEQFFGPGTRLTVL.

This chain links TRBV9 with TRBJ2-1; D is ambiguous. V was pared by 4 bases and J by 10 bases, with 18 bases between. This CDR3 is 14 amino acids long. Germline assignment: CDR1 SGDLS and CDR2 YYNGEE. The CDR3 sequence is CASSPSPFGGEQFF. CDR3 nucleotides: TGTGCCAGCAGCCCCTCCCCGTTTGGCGGCGAGCAGTTCTTC.

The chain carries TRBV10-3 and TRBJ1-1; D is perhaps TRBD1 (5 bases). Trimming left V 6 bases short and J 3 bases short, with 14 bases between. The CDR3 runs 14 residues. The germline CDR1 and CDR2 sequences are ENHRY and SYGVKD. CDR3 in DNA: TGTGCCATCAGGAAAGGGGCGGAACACACTGAAGCTTTCTTT. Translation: CAIRKGAEHTEAFF.

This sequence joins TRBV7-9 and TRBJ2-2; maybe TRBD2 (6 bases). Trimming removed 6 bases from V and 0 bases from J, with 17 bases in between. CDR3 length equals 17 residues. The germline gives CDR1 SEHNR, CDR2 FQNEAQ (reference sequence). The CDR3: CASSLTLAFANTGELFF. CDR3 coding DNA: TGTGCCAGCAGTCTAACCCTAGCGTTCGCGAACACCGGGGAGCTGTTTTTT.

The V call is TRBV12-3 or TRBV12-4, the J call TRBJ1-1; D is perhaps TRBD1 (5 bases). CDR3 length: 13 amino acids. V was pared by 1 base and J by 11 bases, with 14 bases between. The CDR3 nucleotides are TGTGCCAGCAGTTTAGGGGGCTTTGAGCAGGCTTTCTTT. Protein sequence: CASSLGGFEQAFF.

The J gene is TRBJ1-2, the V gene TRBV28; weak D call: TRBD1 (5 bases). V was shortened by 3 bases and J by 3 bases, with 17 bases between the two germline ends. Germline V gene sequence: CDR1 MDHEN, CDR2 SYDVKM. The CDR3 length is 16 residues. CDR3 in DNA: TGTGCCAGCAGTTTGGGGCTCGACGTGGGTTACTATGGCTACACCTTC. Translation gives CASSLGLDVGYYGYTF.

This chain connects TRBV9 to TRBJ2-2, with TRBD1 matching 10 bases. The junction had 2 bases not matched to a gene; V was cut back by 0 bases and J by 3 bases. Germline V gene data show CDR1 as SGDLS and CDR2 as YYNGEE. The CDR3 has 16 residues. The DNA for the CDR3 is TGTGCCAGCAGCGTAGGGGGACAGGGGTACACCGGGGAGCTGTTTTTT. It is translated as CASSVGGQGYTGELFF.